This record looks at one T cell receptor (beta chain) sequence and its context. Its antigen is as yet unknown. Vbeta (60) and Jbeta (13) primers were used in the PCR. TCRdb's copy holds only in-frame clones and misses some; the assay was immunoSEQ multiplex PCR. The top ten clones hold 6.3% of a sample with approximately 150,000 clones, roughly 79% of them seen once. The sample is drawn from a study of cytomegalovirus exposure and HLA in healthy donors. Study outcomes and limitations: HLA alleles showed associations with roughly 17,000 TCR beta sequences in a later analysis, at a 0.05 false discovery rate. The likely origin of a cluster of highly shared sequence variants was a sequencing artifact.

The germline CDR1 and CDR2 sequences are SGHNT and YENEEA. CDR3 length: 16 amino acids. V lost 4 bases, J lost 5 bases, and 12 bases stayed unmatched. Input material: PBMCs. The TCR was taken from a man aged 35 to 55 in good health and CMV-seropositive. V usage is TRBV11-3 and J usage is TRBJ2-7; 9 nucleotides match TRBD1. CDR3 DNA sequence: TGTGCCAGCAGCTATCGTCCGGGACAGGGAGCCCACGAGCAGTACTTC. Translated, it gives CASSYRPGQGAHEQYF.